A selection of T cell receptor beta chains follows, all from one sample in a study of blood T cell repertoires in COVID-19. Using immunoSEQ multiplex PCR, the repertoire was profiled, and TCRdb retains in-frame clones only, with some absent. The sample lists about 350,000 clones; around nine tenths were seen once. Sequencing input: PBMCs or T cells enriched from blood (not recorded which). Source of these receptors: a woman aged 25 to 39 who had been exposed to COVID-19. CDR3s include the opening cysteine and the closing phenylalanine or tryptophan. Fields, in order: CDR3 protein, CDR3 DNA, J gene, clone size, V gene, D gene. The D gene is left open where the match is weak. The size of a clone is reported for some rows only, either as once, few or many, or as a class for expanded clones.

CASGMGQIYGYTF TGTGCCAGCGGAATGGGACAAATATATGGCTACACCTTC TRBJ1-2 once TRBV28 .
CASRNILSGNTIYF TGTGCCAGCAGAAATATACTATCTGGAAACACCATATATTTT TRBJ1-3 . TRBV7-6 .
CASSWGQDHNYGYTF TGTGCCAGCAGTTGGGGGCAGGACCATAACTATGGCTACACCTTC TRBJ1-2 once TRBV28 .
CASSPTYSGANVLTF TGTGCCAGCAGCCCGACATACTCTGGGGCCAACGTCCTGACTTTC TRBJ2-6 few TRBV3-1/TRBV3-2 .
CASSKGQFGNTIYF TGTGCCAGCAGCAAGGGACAGTTTGGAAACACCATATATTTT TRBJ1-3 . TRBV5-5 TRBD1
CASSVGQGNQPQHF TGTGCCAGCAGCGTAGGACAGGGCAATCAGCCCCAGCATTTT TRBJ1-5 . TRBV9 .
CASSQGSGYNEQFF TGTGCCAGCAGCCAAGGGAGTGGTTACAATGAGCAGTTCTTC TRBJ2-1 . TRBV16 .
CASSYRDRGRETQYF TGTGCCAGCAGCTATCGGGACAGGGGGCGTGAGACCCAGTACTTC TRBJ2-5 . TRBV11-3 TRBD1
CASRPWGDSGNTIYF TGTGCCAGCAGACCCTGGGGAGACTCTGGAAACACCATATATTTT TRBJ1-3 . TRBV2 .
CASSLRDFYGYTF TGTGCCAGCAGCTTAAGAGACTTCTATGGCTACACCTTC TRBJ1-2 once TRBV7-9 .
CASSKRGIGVEQYF TGTGCCAGCAGTAAAAGGGGGATAGGGGTCGAGCAGTACTTC TRBJ2-7 . TRBV25-1 .
CASSPPLDGNSNQPQHF TGTGCCAGCAGCCCCCCACTAGACGGCAATAGCAATCAGCCCCAGCATTTT TRBJ1-5 . TRBV7-9 .
CASSEETGINYGYTF TGTGCCAGCAGTGAGGAGACAGGTATCAACTATGGCTACACCTTC TRBJ1-2 . TRBV6-1 .
CASSLGPSWDTGELFF TGTGCCAGCAGTCTGGGCCCCTCTTGGGACACCGGGGAGCTGTTTTTT TRBJ2-2 . TRBV27 .
CASSLGSGGEQYF TGTGCTAGCAGCTTAGGATCGGGGGGCGAGCAGTACTTC TRBJ2-7 . TRBV7-7 TRBD2
CASSLVGRNSGNTIYF TGCGCCAGCAGCTTAGTCGGCAGGAACTCTGGAAACACCATATATTTT TRBJ1-3 . TRBV5-1 .
CAISETRGGNPTDTQYF TGTGCCATCAGTGAAACAAGGGGCGGGAACCCCACAGATACGCAGTATTTT TRBJ2-3 . TRBV10-3 .
CASRYRNTEAFF TGTGCCAGCAGGTATAGGAACACTGAAGCTTTCTTT TRBJ1-1 . TRBV12-3/TRBV12-4 .
CASSQDLGLSSGNTIYF TGTGCCAGCAGCCAAGATTTAGGACTGAGCTCTGGAAACACCATATATTTT TRBJ1-3 . TRBV14 .
CASSRRDTGELFF TGTGCCAGCAGCCGCAGGGACACCGGGGAGCTGTTTTTT TRBJ2-2 once TRBV16 .
CASSLREGNGYTF TGCGCCAGCAGCTTACGGGAGGGAAATGGCTACACCTTC TRBJ1-2 . TRBV5-1 .
CASSYPGQRSGELFF TGTGCCAGTAGTTATCCGGGACAGAGGTCCGGGGAGCTGTTTTTT TRBJ2-2 once TRBV19 TRBD1
CASSNLMNTEAFF TGTGCCAGCAGCAACTTAATGAACACTGAAGCTTTCTTT TRBJ1-1 . TRBV7-8 .
CASSLGFEVAKNIQYF TGTGCCAGCAGCTTAGGTTTTGAGGTAGCCAAAAACATTCAGTACTTC TRBJ2-4 once TRBV7-9 .
CASSWLEGYNSPLHF TGTGCCAGCAGTTGGCTCGAGGGTTATAATTCACCCCTCCACTTT TRBJ1-6 . TRBV6-5 .
CASSLQGAQETQYF TGTGCCAGCAGCCTACAGGGGGCCCAAGAGACCCAGTACTTC TRBJ2-5 . TRBV7-9 TRBD1
CAISGTVNTEAFF TGTGCCATCAGTGGGACAGTGAACACTGAAGCTTTCTTT TRBJ1-1 . TRBV10-3 .
CASSHTGTSSYEQYF TGTGCCAGCTCACACACCGGGACTAGCAGTTACGAGCAGTACTTC TRBJ2-7 . TRBV18 TRBD2
CASKYRTGVAGELFF TGTGCCAGCAAGTACCGGACAGGGGTGGCCGGGGAGCTGTTTTTT TRBJ2-2 few TRBV2 TRBD1
CASSLSPRGAVPYEQYF TGTGCCAGCAGCTTATCTCCCAGGGGCGCGGTCCCTTACGAGCAGTACTTC TRBJ2-7 . TRBV7-3 .
CASSFSGTEPNQPQHF TGTGCCAGCAGCTTCTCCGGGACAGAGCCTAATCAGCCCCAGCATTTT TRBJ1-5 . TRBV7-8 TRBD1
CASSPRKEGNIQYF TGTGCCAGCTCCCCCCGGAAAGAGGGAAACATTCAGTACTTC TRBJ2-4 . TRBV18 .
CASSLFSGQGVYGYTF TGTGCCAGCAGTTTATTTTCGGGACAGGGAGTCTATGGCTACACCTTC TRBJ1-2 . TRBV28 TRBD1
CASSSTFSGSSYEQYF TGTGCCAGCTCATCAACGTTTAGCGGGAGCTCCTACGAGCAGTACTTC TRBJ2-7 . TRBV18 TRBD2
CASSQVGLAENEQFF TGCGCCAGCAGCCAAGTTGGGCTAGCGGAAAATGAGCAGTTCTTC TRBJ2-1 once TRBV4-1 TRBD2
CASSLTESGRVTDTQYF TGTGCCAGCAGCCTCACCGAGAGCGGGAGGGTAACAGATACGCAGTATTTT TRBJ2-3 . TRBV3-1/TRBV3-2 TRBD2
CASRIFRAYEQFF TGTGCCAGCAGGATTTTCAGGGCGTATGAGCAGTTCTTC TRBJ2-1 . TRBV13 .
CASSPERLPDTQYF TGTGCCAGCTCACCAGAGAGGCTGCCAGATACGCAGTATTTT TRBJ2-3 . TRBV18 .
CATSDFGGNETQYF TGTGCCACCAGTGATTTCGGAGGGAATGAGACCCAGTACTTC TRBJ2-5 once TRBV24-1 .
CASSLSPSGFTDTQYF TGTGCCAGCAGTTTATCGCCTAGCGGGTTCACAGATACGCAGTATTTT TRBJ2-3 . TRBV27 TRBD2
CASRHTGRYSNQPQHF TGTGCCAGCCGTCATACAGGAAGATACAGCAATCAGCCCCAGCATTTT TRBJ1-5 . TRBV27 .
CASSYRTSTDTQYF TGTGCCAGCAGTTACCGGACTAGCACAGATACGCAGTATTTT TRBJ2-3 once TRBV6-2/TRBV6-3 .
CASSLGGSSIDEQFF TGTGCCAGCAGCTTGGGCGGGAGTTCCATAGATGAGCAGTTCTTC TRBJ2-1 . TRBV5-4 TRBD2
CSIPTDRLNYGYTF TGCAGCATCCCTACTGACAGGTTGAACTATGGCTACACCTTC TRBJ1-2 . TRBV29-1 .
CASSMTVLRSNQPQHF TGTGCCAGTAGTATGACAGTTCTTCGAAGCAATCAGCCCCAGCATTTT TRBJ1-5 . TRBV19 .
CASSIVSLQNYGYTF TGTGCCAGTAGTATCGTATCTTTACAGAACTATGGCTACACCTTC TRBJ1-2 . TRBV19 .
CASSHRGVGSPLHF TGTGCCAGCAGCCACAGGGGCGTCGGATCACCCCTCCACTTT TRBJ1-6 once TRBV28 TRBD1
CASSFSGRASTGELFF TGCGCCAGCAGCTTTAGCGGGAGGGCCTCCACCGGGGAGCTGTTTTTT TRBJ2-2 . TRBV5-1 TRBD2
CASSLGKEGHSRNYGYTF TGTGCCAGCAGCTTAGGCAAAGAGGGCCACTCCCGAAACTATGGCTACACCTTC TRBJ1-2 . TRBV7-9 .
CASSLLREGKNEQFF TGTGCCAGCAGTTTGTTACGGGAGGGCAAGAATGAGCAGTTCTTC TRBJ2-1 . TRBV28 TRBD2
CASSFRGGSAYEQYF TGTGCCAGCAGCTTTCGAGGCGGGAGTGCCTACGAGCAGTACTTC TRBJ2-7 once TRBV11-3 TRBD2
CASSLATSYYYNEQFF TGTGCCAGCAGCTTAGCGACTAGCTACTACTACAATGAGCAGTTCTTC TRBJ2-1 . TRBV7-8 TRBD2
CASSPTDWDTIYF TGTGCCAGCAGTCCTACGGACTGGGACACCATATATTTT TRBJ1-3 once TRBV28 .